A single T cell receptor (beta chain) is shown here with its context. This clonotype was detected only a few times. The target of this receptor is not known. No much larger clone is present one base from it, and per-base qualities are unavailable. The treatment or condition label, as the study defines it: allogeneic hematopoietic cell transplantation with graft depleted of TCRalphabeta T cells and CD19 B cells. The children who served as transplant recipients had been given grafts of TCRalphabeta/CD19-depleted allogeneic hematopoietic cells. Library generation was performed with PCR. The sample was run on an Illumina HiSeq 2500. TCR libraries were prepared with molecular barcoding, using unique molecular identifiers to normalize TCRbeta repertoire quantification. TCRdb handled the public reads itself, with Q25 trimming in fastp and clone calling in MiXCR, and kept productive beta chains. Each CDR3 protein gets just one entry, which takes the most common genes and DNA from the rows behind it. The sample records about 200,000 distinct CDR3 sequences, roughly 8.1% of which are singletons. Roughly 36% of the sample comes from the top ten.

This sample is part of a study of T-cell reconstitution after alpha-beta-depleted transplantation in children (dated by TCRdb to the mid-2010s). Study-level background: Using TCR repertoire profiling, the study quantitatively followed how T-cell immune reconstitution unfolded in children after TCRalphabeta/CD19-depleted allogeneic hematopoietic cell transplantation. The paper's findings and limits, for the study overall: Over the following months the frequencies of hyperexpanded clones went down, and after one year T-cell counts and TCRbeta diversity were mostly credited to newly produced T cells. In some patients, the high TCRbeta diversity seen at day 60 was put down to recipient T cells and intrathymic progenitors that had survived conditioning. Apparently early alphabetaT-cell count recovery about two months after transplant reportedly relied on only several hundred rapidly expanded clones derived from non-depleted graft cells.

The CDR3 sequence holds 15 residues, the cysteine and phenylalanine included. The DNA shown is the 45-base CDR3, in frame from base 1. Trimmed from V: 4 bases; trimmed from J: 5 bases; junction bases lacking a gene match: 7. The germline V gene (reference sequence) sets CDR1 to SEHNR and CDR2 to FQNEAQ. The receptor was isolated from a male patient aged 2-10 years who had a stem cell transplant for acute myeloid leukemia, so the T cells may come from the graft donor. The input for sequencing was PBMCs, mostly from graft donor cells, taken 360 days after TCRalphabeta/CD19-depleted stem cell transplant. The V gene is TRBV7-9 and the J gene is TRBJ2-3, and 9 bases in between align with TRBD2. CDR3 protein: CASSSQREALDTQYF. The nucleotide sequence reads as follows: TGTGCCAGCAGCTCTCAGCGGGAGGCGTTAGATACGCAGTATTTT.